This TCR beta chain was profiled in a study of T cell responses to AZD1222 COVID-19 vaccine (TCRdb year 2021). About the study as a whole: A total of 230 to 250 trial participants underwent TCR sequencing, of whom some 210 received two doses of AZD1222 and some 25 received two doses of the MenACWY control vaccine. Trial participants were enrolled into age subgroups of 18-55, 56-69 and 70-plus years, which contained about 150, 28 and 57 TCR-sequenced participants, respectively.

The CDR3 regions of human TCRbeta chains were analyzed by immunosequencing. The published analysis was carried out like this. Repertoire TCRs were checked for matches against a reference library of SARS-CoV-2-specific TCRs that had been generated using the MIRA antigen-specificity platform. Breadth was defined as the fraction of unique TCRs that were SARS-CoV-2-associated. Depth was defined as the fraction of total T cells that were SARS-CoV-2-associated. Each spike-specific TCR was assigned to its reactive spike region and to a CD4 or CD8 class using the MIRA data. Log10-transformed breadth and depth values were compared by one-way ANOVA with Sidak's multiple comparisons tests. In TCRdb, the immuneACCESS table is reduced to in-frame sequences with V and J assigned. These tables do not hold every clone; where another copy was compared, an unresolved V gene accounts for under half, and the others remain unexplained. Clone size and the V and J calls come from that table; the DNA yielded D and trimming. The sample table shows roughly 90,000 clones, and 80% to 90% are seen once. Of the sample, about 2.5% falls within the top ten clones.

Overall study outcomes, separate from this receptor: Conclusions about previously exposed vaccinees are limited because only six or seven AZD1222 recipients were SARS-CoV-2 seropositive at baseline. Nearly half of unique spike-specific TCRs reportedly recognized epitopes outside regions mutated in the B.1.351 and B.1.1.7 variants. Because no samples from the day 14 peak response were available, repertoires could be characterized only after the peak T cell response. The whole spike protein was spanned by vaccine-associated CD4 TCRs, and dominant responses were seen in regions 160-218 and 743-854. In the small 56-69-year group, the increase in depth fell short of significance, most likely because of low power. Participants were mostly white British, with more females than males. The authors suggested clonal diversity may have been underestimated. After two AZD1222 doses, spike-specific TCR breadth and depth were significantly higher than at day 0 and than in MenACWY recipients.

CDR1 and CDR2 (LGHDT, YNNKEL) derive from the germline V gene (reference sequence). From cysteine to phenylalanine, the CDR3 is 18 amino acids long. Of all the DNA, just the CDR3 is kept, 54 bases in frame from base 1. After removal of 0 bases from V and 7 bases from J, the junction retains 9 bases not matched to a gene. Reading the label with the study, this specimen's time point is: about 28 days (+/-7) after the second vaccine dose. AZD1222 recipients whose second dose came at about 4 weeks and those whose second dose came at about 12 weeks were combined into one group, since spike-specific TCR depth and breadth did not differ between the two schedules. The vaccinee samples were drawn from two UK trials, COV001 and COV002, one of which was a single-blind randomized controlled phase 2/3 trial testing AZD1222 (ChAdOx1 nCoV-19) in healthy adults. For TCRbeta chain sequencing, PBMC samples were collected from trial participants at day 0 and at day 28 after the second dose.

As regards this clone: The target of this receptor is not known. No base quality information exists; no much larger clone differs at one position.

The chain couples TRBV3-1 (or the pseudogene TRBV3-2) to TRBJ2-1; TRBD2 fits 13 bases in the junction. This TCR derives from an adult who received the AZD1222 COVID-19 vaccine. This specimen consisted of peripheral blood, obtained 28 days after the second AZD1222 dose. The CDR3 region has the sequence CASSQDSYRLAGGNEQFF. The nucleotide sequence reads TGTGCCAGCAGCCAAGATTCTTATAGACTAGCGGGGGGAAATGAGCAGTTCTTC.